The 31 T cell receptor beta chains listed next were all sequenced from one sample in a study of shared clonotypes between healthy human individuals. Using immunoSEQ multiplex PCR, the repertoire was profiled, and TCRdb retains in-frame clones only, with some absent. The repertoire has more than 550,000 clones, about two thirds of them found once; the top ten carry about 1.7%. The sequenced sample consisted of memory CD4+ T cells sorted from blood. Subset: CD45RA-negative fraction. The receptors were sampled from a woman in her 30s in good health.

This sequence joins TRBV28 and TRBJ2-1; the match to TRBD2 covers 10 bases. Germline V gives CDR1 MDHEN, CDR2 SYDVKM. The CDR3 totals 14 residues. V shed 8 bases and J 9 bases; nucleotides not matched to a gene: 10. The CDR3 nucleotides are TGTGCCAGCCAGACTAGCGGGCTACCCGGTGAGCAGTTCTTC. It encodes CASQTSGLPGEQFF.

In this sample, this clone turned up a few times. This chain links TRBV15 with TRBJ1-4; no definite D call. With 5 bases removed from V and 8 bases from J, the gap between germline ends came to 15 bases. The CDR3 runs to 14 residues. Germline V gives CDR1 LNHNV, CDR2 YYDKDF (reference sequence). The CDR3 DNA sequence: TGTGCCACCAGCCCTGGCTTAGAGAGCGAAAAACTGTTTTTT. Its translation is CATSPGLESEKLFF.

This chain connects TRBV6-6 to TRBJ2-7; TRBD2 matches 7 bases. The J segment lost 1 base and the V segment lost 1 base, leaving 4 bases of the junction unmatched. This CDR3 is 15 amino acids long. Per the germline V gene, CDR1 is MNHNY and CDR2 is SVGAGI (reference sequence). CDR3: CASSYLAGDSYEQYF. In DNA form, the CDR3 reads TGTGCCAGCAGTTACTTGGCGGGAGATTCCTACGAGCAGTACTTC.

This clone was detected only a few times. This chain links TRBV28 with TRBJ2-7; no clear D gene. Trimming removed 5 bases from V and 3 bases from J, with 8 bases in between. Germline loops: CDR1 MDHEN, CDR2 SYDVKM. The CDR3 sequence is 12 residues long. Written as DNA, the CDR3 is TGTGCCAGCAGTCCATTCCTCTACGAGCAGTACTTC. This encodes CASSPFLYEQYF.

The chain recombines TRBV6-4 with TRBJ2-7, with 8 bases fitting TRBD2. CDR3 size: 13 residues. Germline CDR1 is MRHNA and CDR2 is SNTAGT. V lost 2 bases, J lost 3 bases, and 0 bases stayed unmatched. CDR3 residues: CASSDGTSYEQYF. Written as DNA, the CDR3 is TGTGCCAGCAGTGACGGGACTAGCTACGAGCAGTACTTC.

The chain employs TRBV5-1 and TRBJ1-1; D unclear. Germline CDR1 reads SGHRS; CDR2 reads YFSETQ. The CDR3 loop spans 15 amino acids. V was trimmed by 0 bases and J by 1 base, leaving 10 bases between them. The CDR3 is CASSLDPQTNTEAFF. As DNA, the CDR3 is TGCGCCAGCAGCTTGGATCCTCAGACGAACACTGAAGCTTTCTTT.

The genes are TRBV10-2 and TRBJ2-1; 11 nucleotides align to TRBD2. V lost 10 bases and J lost 7; bases outside the gene matches: 6. The CDR3 contains 13 residues. CDR1 is WSHSY, CDR2 SAAADI, per germline. CDR3 DNA: TGCGCCACCATGACTAGCGGGGTAAATGAGCAGTTCTTC. Its protein is CATMTSGVNEQFF.

The chain has TRBV10-1 and TRBJ1-3; D ambiguous. This CDR3 region has 13 residues. Germline CDR1 and CDR2: WNHNN and SYGVQD (reference sequence). V was clipped by 5 bases and J by 2 bases, with 7 bases between them. CDR3 region: CASSPEPGNTIYF. CDR3 sequence (DNA): TGCGCCAGCAGTCCTGAACCTGGAAACACCATATATTTT.

The chain employs TRBV4-1 and TRBJ2-5; 7 bases are shared with TRBD2. With the DNA end fitting TRBJ2-7 better, the J assignment may be wrong. The V gene's germline CDR1 is MGHRA and CDR2 YSYEKL. This CDR3 contains 15 residues. CDR3: CASSPLAEGSYEQYF. CDR3 bases: TGCGCCAGCAGCCCCCTAGCGGAGGGGTCCTACGAGCAGTACTTC.

This clone showed up just a few times. The rearrangement links TRBV30 to TRBJ2-7; TRBD1 matches at 9 bases. The CDR3 length is 12 residues. V lost 8 bases and J lost 0; bases outside the gene matches: 2. The V gene's germline CDR1 is GTSNPN and CDR2 SVGIG (reference sequence). CDR3 in amino acids: CAATGGSYEQYF. CDR3 in DNA: TGTGCCGCGACAGGGGGCTCCTACGAGCAGTACTTC.

The chain uses TRBV19 and TRBJ2-1; no definite D call. The CDR3 loop spans 14 amino acids. The germline V and J ends were trimmed by 2 bases and 3 bases, with 8 bases remaining between them. CDR1 is LNHDA and CDR2 is SQIVND in the germline V gene (reference sequence). The CDR3 region has the DNA TGTGCCAGTAGTATATGGGGTGACTACAATGAGCAGTTCTTC. Protein: CASSIWGDYNEQFF. The variable domain in full, with the rest retrieved from reference TRBV19 and TRBJ2-1, is DGGITQSPKYLFRKEGQNVTLSCEQNLNHDAMYWYRQDPGQGLRLIYYSQIVNDFQKGDIAEGYSVSREKKESFPLTVTSAQKNPTAFYLCASSIWGDYNEQFFGPGTRLTVL.

The J gene is TRBJ1-6, the V gene TRBV30, with TRBD1 identical over 9 bases. The CDR3 runs to 12 residues. With 5 bases clipped from V and 7 bases from J, the junction kept 0 bases outside the gene matches. The germline gives CDR1 GTSNPN, CDR2 SVGIG (reference sequence). The CDR3 spells CAWDRGNSPLHF. CDR3 DNA: TGTGCCTGGGACAGGGGGAATTCACCCCTCCACTTT.

The chain employs TRBV19 and TRBJ2-1; 7 bases fit TRBD1. From germline, CDR1 is LNHDA and CDR2 SQIVND (reference sequence). CDR3 length equals 16 residues. The V segment lost 5 bases and the J segment 5 bases; nucleotides outside the gene matches: 12. CDR3 sequence: CASSSSSGTVNNEQFF. CDR3 bases: TGTGCCAGTAGTTCGAGTTCCGGGACAGTGAACAATGAGCAGTTCTTC.

There are many counts of this clone. The gene calls are TRBV11-3 and TRBJ2-5; D possibly corresponds to TRBD2 (6 bases). CDR3 length: 17 amino acids. V lost 1 base to trimming and J lost 5 bases, with 20 bases between them. The germline gives CDR1 SGHNT, CDR2 YENEEA. CDR3 residues: CASSLGAGGIVGETQYF. The CDR3 DNA sequence: TGTGCCAGCAGCTTAGGAGCCGGCGGGATAGTCGGGGAGACCCAGTACTTC.

This clone was seen just once. Other DNA sequences of this sample code for an identical CDR3. V and J are TRBV10-3 and TRBJ1-1, with D possibly TRBD1 on 5 matching bases. The V end was cut by 0 bases, the J end by 1 base, with 6 bases between. This CDR3 region has 14 residues. Germline values: CDR1 ENHRY, CDR2 SYGVKD. DNA for the CDR3: TGTGCCATCAGTGAGTCGGGGGGGAACACTGAAGCTTTCTTT. It translates to CAISESGGNTEAFF.

This clone was seen a few times. The same CDR3 also results from other DNA sequences found in this sample. The CDR3 DNA reads TGTGCCAGCAGCCCCCAGGGAGGAAATCAGCCCCAGCATTTT. It translates to CASSPQGGNQPQHF. The chain employs TRBV7-9 and TRBJ1-5; the D gene is possibly TRBD1 (5 bases). Germline CDR1 and CDR2: SEHNR and FQNEAQ (reference sequence). Deletions cut 5 bases from V and 4 bases from J, with 12 bases between. This CDR3 region has 14 residues.

J is TRBJ2-1 and V is TRBV2, with a possible D match to TRBD2 (5 bases). Germline values: CDR1 SNHLY, CDR2 FYNNEI. CDR3 length equals 11 residues. Trimming took 5 bases from V and 9 from J, leaving 8 bases between them. This CDR3 reads CASSRGFEQFF. DNA for the CDR3: TGTGCCAGCAGTCGGGGATTTGAGCAGTTCTTC.

The rearrangement joins TRBV4-1 to TRBJ2-1; D tentatively fits TRBD1 or TRBD2 (5 bases each). The CDR3 has 17 amino acids. Germline V gives CDR1 MGHRA, CDR2 YSYEKL. V was clipped by 0 bases and J by 4 bases, with 16 bases between them. In nucleotides, the CDR3 is TGCGCCAGCAGCCAAGAGCGGGTTGGGGGATGGTACAATGAGCAGTTCTTC. It yields the protein CASSQERVGGWYNEQFF.

The chain employs TRBV6-1 and TRBJ1-3; D is uncertain. CDR1 and CDR2 (germline): MNHNS, SASEGT. The CDR3 covers 15 residues. The ends were cut back, 2 bases at V and 2 bases at J, with 10 bases in the middle. CDR3 sequence reads: CASSERHSPGNTIYF. CDR3 in DNA: TGTGCCAGCAGTGAAAGGCACAGTCCTGGAAACACCATATATTTT.

The chain carries TRBV30 and TRBJ1-4; D gene uncertain. Germline loops: CDR1 GTSNPN, CDR2 SVGIG (reference sequence). V was cut by 2 bases and J by 0 bases, with 7 bases left in between. This CDR3 comprises 14 residues. CDR3 loop: CAWSLSATNEKLFF. The CDR3 region has the DNA TGTGCCTGGAGTCTGAGCGCAACTAATGAAAAACTGTTTTTT.

In its sample, this clone was seen once. J is TRBJ2-2 and V is TRBV28; D is possibly TRBD1 (5 bases). Deletions cut 6 bases from V and 3 bases from J, with 11 bases between. The CDR3 has 14 residues. Germline V gives CDR1 MDHEN, CDR2 SYDVKM. CDR3 residues: CASRDNLDTGELFF. In DNA form, the CDR3 reads TGTGCCAGCAGGGACAACTTAGACACCGGGGAGCTGTTTTTT.

This clone showed up just a few times. V is TRBV7-2 and J is TRBJ1-5; D unresolved. The CDR3 is 15 residues long. Germline assignment: CDR1 SGHTA and CDR2 FQGNSA. Trimming took 4 bases from V and 5 from J, leaving 15 bases between them. CDR3 nucleotide sequence: TGTGCCAGCAGCTCCGATGTTCTCTCCTATCAGCCCCAGCATTTT. Translating it yields CASSSDVLSYQPQHF.

Points on this clone: This CDR3 is also generated by other DNA sequences in the sample. V and J are TRBV5-1 and TRBJ2-7; 9 bases map to TRBD1. The CDR3 runs to 14 residues. V lost 4 bases and J lost 7; bases outside the gene matches: 9. Germline CDR1 and CDR2: SGHRS and YFSETQ. In DNA form, the CDR3 reads TGCGCCAGCAGCCCTGGGACAGGGACTTTGGAGCAGTACTTC. This encodes CASSPGTGTLEQYF.

The chain joins TRBV27 to TRBJ2-7, with 8 bases fitting TRBD2. The germline CDR1 and CDR2 sequences are MNHEY and SMNVEV (reference sequence). After removal of 5 bases from V and 0 bases from J, the junction contained 6 bases not matched to a gene. This CDR3 comprises 15 residues. CDR3 protein: CASSIREGGSYEQYF. The DNA of the CDR3 is TGTGCCAGCAGTATACGGGAGGGCGGCTCCTACGAGCAGTACTTC.

The chain joins TRBV6-5 to TRBJ2-7; D is perhaps TRBD2 (5 bases). V was cut by 2 bases and J by 3 bases, with 14 bases left in between. Germline V gene sequence: CDR1 MNHEY, CDR2 SVGAGI. The CDR3 consists of 15 residues. CDR3 amino acids: CASSYDRDLSYEQYF. CDR3 nucleotide sequence: TGTGCCAGCAGTTACGATCGGGATTTGAGCTACGAGCAGTACTTC.

With respect to this clone: At one boundary the junction diverges from the germline segment, which might be a read error. This rearrangement joins TRBV7-2 to TRBJ2-7, with D uncertain. The CDR3 is 12 amino acids. The V gene's germline CDR1 is SGHTA and CDR2 FQGNSA. The chain's CDR3 is CASSRDAILPHF. CDR3 DNA sequence: TGTGCCAGCAGCCGAGACGCAATCCTACCTCACTTC.

This sequence joins TRBV5-4 and TRBJ2-2; no clear D gene. V was trimmed by 4 bases and J by 5 bases, leaving 18 bases between them. In germline, CDR1 is SGHNT, CDR2 YYREEE (reference sequence). The CDR3 covers 16 residues. The CDR3 DNA reads as TGTGCCAGCAGCCCCTATTTCTTGAGGAAAACCGGGGAGCTGTTTTTT. It encodes CASSPYFLRKTGELFF. The full variable domain, its missing parts supplied by reference TRBV5-4 and TRBJ2-2, is ETGVTQSPTHLIKTRGQQVTLRCSSQSGHNTVSWYQQALGQGPQFIFQYYREEENGRGNFPPRFSGLQFPNYSSELNVNALELDDSALYLCASSPYFLRKTGELFFGEGSRLTVL.

The V call is TRBV2, the J call TRBJ2-5; maybe TRBD1 (6 bases). CDR1 is SNHLY, CDR2 FYNNEI, per germline. The V end was cut by 4 bases, the J end by 3 bases, with 12 bases between. The CDR3 loop spans 14 amino acids. The CDR3 spells CASSVQGVEETQYF. The CDR3 coding sequence is TGTGCCAGCAGTGTACAGGGTGTGGAAGAGACCCAGTACTTC. Based on the CDR3 plus reference TRBV2 and TRBJ2-5, the full variable domain is EPEVTQTPSHQVTQMGQEVILRCVPISNHLYFYWYRQILGQKVEFLVSFYNNEISEKSEIFDDQFSVERPDGSNFTLKIRSTKLEDSAMYFCASSVQGVEETQYFGPGTRLLVL.

In this sample, this clone turned up a few times. This CDR3 is CASSPGLVGAGELFF. The CDR3 region has the DNA TGTGCCAGCAGCCCGGGACTAGTTGGGGCCGGGGAGCTGTTTTTT. The chain uses TRBV6-4 and TRBJ2-2; TRBD2 matches 8 bases. The J segment lost 6 bases and the V segment lost 6 bases, leaving 9 bases of the junction unmatched. Germline CDR1 reads MRHNA; CDR2 reads SNTAGT. CDR3 length equals 15 residues.

This clone was observed a single time. The chain is built from TRBV7-9 and TRBJ2-7; D gene ambiguous. This CDR3 contains 14 residues. CDR1 and CDR2 from the germline V gene are SEHNR and FQNEAQ (reference sequence). V was cut by 3 bases and J by 4 bases, with 13 bases left in between. CDR3 bases: TGTGCCAGCAGCTTTGGTCAGGTGGATTACGAGCAGTACTTC. This codes for CASSFGQVDYEQYF.

The chain carries TRBV29-1 and TRBJ2-7; 8 bases are a match to TRBD1. Germline values: CDR1 SQVTM, CDR2 ANQGSEA. This CDR3 contains 14 residues. V was pared by 4 bases and J by 4 bases, with 9 bases of the junction left unmatched. Here the CDR3 DNA reads TGCAGCGTTGTAGGGCGGACAGGGAATTACGAGCAGTACTTC. Its protein product is CSVVGRTGNYEQYF.